This T cell receptor beta chain comes out of a study of T cells in Graves' hyperthyroidism and ophthalmopathy. General observations from the study: Ophthalmopathy onset followed model prediction by a median roughly 6.5 months.

The study left out patients who had uncontrolled infection, other autoimmune disease, pregnancy or lactation. V lost 3 bases and J lost 3, with 23 bases in between. This CDR3 has 18 residues. The germline V gene has CDR1 MGHRA and CDR2 YSYEKL. A remark on this clonotype: Antigen specificity is unknown.

Amplified regions were TCR beta CDR3 sequences from RNA transcripts. The HTBI set primed first-round TCR CDR3 RT-PCR. TCRdb redid the calling of the multiplex PCR reads with MiXCR, one entry per CDR3 protein. The sample consists of hundreds of thousands of distinct CDR3 sequences, about a sixth of them appearing once. This chain connects TRBV4-1 to TRBJ1-1; no reliable D call. The sequence came from a woman aged 18-35 years with Graves' hyperthyroidism. The specimen was blood. The CDR3 region has the DNA TGCGCCAGCAGCCACCCTGCCCCCCGACAACTTGCTGACACTGAAGCTTTCTTT. Protein product: CASSHPAPRQLADTEAFF.